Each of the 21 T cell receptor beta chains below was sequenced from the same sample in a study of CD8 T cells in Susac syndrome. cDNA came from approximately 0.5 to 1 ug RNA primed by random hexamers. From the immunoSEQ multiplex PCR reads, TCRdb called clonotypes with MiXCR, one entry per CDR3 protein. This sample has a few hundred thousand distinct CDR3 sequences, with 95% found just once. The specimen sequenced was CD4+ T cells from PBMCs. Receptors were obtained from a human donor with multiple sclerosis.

The DNA of the CDR3 is TGTGCCAGCAGTTACAGGGCTCAGTTCTTC. This sequence encodes CASSYRAQFF. The V gene is TRBV28, the J gene TRBJ2-1, with a possible D match to TRBD1 (6 bases). V was trimmed by 4 bases and J by 13 bases, leaving 8 bases between them. Germline CDR1 is MDHEN and CDR2 is SYDVKM. CDR3 length: 10 residues.

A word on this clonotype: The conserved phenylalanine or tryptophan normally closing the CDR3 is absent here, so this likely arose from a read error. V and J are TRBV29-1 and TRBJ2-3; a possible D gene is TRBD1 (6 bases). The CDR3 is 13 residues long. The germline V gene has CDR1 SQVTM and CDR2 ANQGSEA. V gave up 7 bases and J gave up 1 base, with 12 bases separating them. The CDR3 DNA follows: TGCAGCGCCGCTGAGGGGGGCACAGATACGCAGTATTCT. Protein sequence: CSAAEGGTDTQYS.

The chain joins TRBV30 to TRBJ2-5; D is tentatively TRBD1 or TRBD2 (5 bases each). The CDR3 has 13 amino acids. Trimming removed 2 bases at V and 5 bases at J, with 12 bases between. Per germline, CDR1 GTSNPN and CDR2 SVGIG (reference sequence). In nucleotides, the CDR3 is TGTGCCTGGAGTTATTTAGAGGGGGAGACCCAGTACTTC. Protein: CAWSYLEGETQYF.

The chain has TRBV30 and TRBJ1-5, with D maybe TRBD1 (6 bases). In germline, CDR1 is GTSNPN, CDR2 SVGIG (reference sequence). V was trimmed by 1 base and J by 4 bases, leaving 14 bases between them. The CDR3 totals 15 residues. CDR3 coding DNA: TGTGCCTGGAGTGAGTCCCAGGGGAAAAATCAGCCCCAGCATTTT. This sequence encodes CAWSESQGKNQPQHF.

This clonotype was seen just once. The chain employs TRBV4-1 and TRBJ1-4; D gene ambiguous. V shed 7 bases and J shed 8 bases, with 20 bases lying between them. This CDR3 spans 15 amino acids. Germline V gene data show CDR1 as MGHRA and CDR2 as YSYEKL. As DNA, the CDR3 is TGCGCCAGCACCCTCGGGGAGGCTTCGCGCGAAAAACTGTTTTTT. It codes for CASTLGEASREKLFF.

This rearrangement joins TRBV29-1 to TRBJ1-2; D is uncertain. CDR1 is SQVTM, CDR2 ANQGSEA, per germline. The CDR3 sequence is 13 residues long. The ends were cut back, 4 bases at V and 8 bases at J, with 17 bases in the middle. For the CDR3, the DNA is TGCAGCGTTGCCCCCGCACTAGGAACGGGCTACACCTTC. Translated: CSVAPALGTGYTF.

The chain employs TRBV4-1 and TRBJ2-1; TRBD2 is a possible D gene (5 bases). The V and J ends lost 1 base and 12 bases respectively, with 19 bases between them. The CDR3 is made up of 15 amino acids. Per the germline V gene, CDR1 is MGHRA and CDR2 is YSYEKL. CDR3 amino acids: CASSQGTRSMLWQFF. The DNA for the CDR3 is TGCGCCAGCAGCCAAGGCACTAGATCAATGCTGTGGCAGTTCTTC.

The CDR3 protein is CASLLSGTEQYF. CDR3 DNA sequence: TGTGCCAGCCTCTTGAGCGGGACCGAGCAGTACTTC. V is TRBV2 and J is TRBJ2-7; 7 bases agree with TRBD2. Germline CDR1 is SNHLY and CDR2 is FYNNEI. Trimming cost V 8 bases and J 6 bases; bases outside gene matches: 7. CDR3 length equals 12 residues.

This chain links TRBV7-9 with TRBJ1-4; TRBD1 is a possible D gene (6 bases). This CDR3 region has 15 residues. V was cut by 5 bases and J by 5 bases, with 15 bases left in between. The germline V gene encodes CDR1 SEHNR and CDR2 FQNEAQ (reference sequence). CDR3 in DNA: TGTGCCAGCAGCCGAGGGGACGACAGGAATGAAAAACTGTTTTTT. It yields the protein CASSRGDDRNEKLFF.

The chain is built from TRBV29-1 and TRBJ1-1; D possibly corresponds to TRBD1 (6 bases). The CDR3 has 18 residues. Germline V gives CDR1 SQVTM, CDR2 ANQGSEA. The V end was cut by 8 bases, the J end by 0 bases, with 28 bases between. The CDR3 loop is CSILPTRTAALLNTEAFF. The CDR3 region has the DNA TGCAGCATACTACCGACCAGGACAGCCGCCCTTTTGAACACTGAAGCTTTCTTT.

This chain's CDR3 is CASRPQTSGGEQYF. The CDR3, as DNA: TGTGCCAGCAGACCACAAACCTCGGGTGGCGAGCAGTACTTC. The chain combines TRBV12-3 or TRBV12-4 with TRBJ2-7; D is unresolved. The CDR3 runs to 14 residues. Deletions cut 6 bases from V and 6 bases from J, with 18 bases between.

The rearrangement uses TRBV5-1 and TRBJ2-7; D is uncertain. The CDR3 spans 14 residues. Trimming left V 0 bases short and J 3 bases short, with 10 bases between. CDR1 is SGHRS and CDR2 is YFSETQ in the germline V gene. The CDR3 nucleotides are TGCGCCAGCAGCTTGGCGGTCAGGAGCTACGAGCAGTACTTC. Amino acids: CASSLAVRSYEQYF.

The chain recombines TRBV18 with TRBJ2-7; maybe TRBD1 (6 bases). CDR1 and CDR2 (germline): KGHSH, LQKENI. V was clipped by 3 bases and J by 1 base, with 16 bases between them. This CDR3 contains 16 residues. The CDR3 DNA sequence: TGTGCCAGCTCACCCAGGACAGTAGACCGTTCCTACGAGCAGTACTTC. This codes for CASSPRTVDRSYEQYF.

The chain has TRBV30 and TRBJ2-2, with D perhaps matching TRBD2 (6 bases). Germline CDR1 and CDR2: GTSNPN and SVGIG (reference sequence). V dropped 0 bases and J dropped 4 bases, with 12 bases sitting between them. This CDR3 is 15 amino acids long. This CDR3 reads CAWSVGGIITGELFF. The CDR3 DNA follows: TGTGCCTGGAGTGTGGGCGGGATTATCACCGGGGAGCTGTTTTTT.

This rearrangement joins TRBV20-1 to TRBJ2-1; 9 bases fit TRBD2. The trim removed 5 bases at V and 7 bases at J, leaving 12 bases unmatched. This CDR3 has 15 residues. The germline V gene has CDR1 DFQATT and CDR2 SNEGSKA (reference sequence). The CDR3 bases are TGCAGTGCTTCCTTAGCGGGAGTAAGGGGGAATGAGCAGTTCTTC. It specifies CSASLAGVRGNEQFF.

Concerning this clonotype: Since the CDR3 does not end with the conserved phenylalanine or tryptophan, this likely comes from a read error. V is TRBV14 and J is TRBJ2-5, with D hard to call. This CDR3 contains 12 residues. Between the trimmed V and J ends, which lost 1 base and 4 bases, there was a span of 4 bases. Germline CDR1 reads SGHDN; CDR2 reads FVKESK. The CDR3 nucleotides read TGTGCCAGCAGCCAAGTACTAGAGACCCAGTACCTC. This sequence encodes CASSQVLETQYL.

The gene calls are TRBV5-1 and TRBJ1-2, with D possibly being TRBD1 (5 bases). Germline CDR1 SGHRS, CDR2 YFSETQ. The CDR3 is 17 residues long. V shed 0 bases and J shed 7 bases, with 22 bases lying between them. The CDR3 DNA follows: TGCGCCAGCAGCTTGGCCTATCGGGACTCCTCCGCGCGTGGCTACACCTTC. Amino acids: CASSLAYRDSSARGYTF.

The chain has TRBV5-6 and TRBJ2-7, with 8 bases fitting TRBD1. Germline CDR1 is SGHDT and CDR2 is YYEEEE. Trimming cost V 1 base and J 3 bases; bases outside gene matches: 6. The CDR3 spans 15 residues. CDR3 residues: CASSLLGTGFYEQYF. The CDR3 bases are TGTGCCAGCAGCTTGTTAGGGACAGGATTCTACGAGCAGTACTTC.

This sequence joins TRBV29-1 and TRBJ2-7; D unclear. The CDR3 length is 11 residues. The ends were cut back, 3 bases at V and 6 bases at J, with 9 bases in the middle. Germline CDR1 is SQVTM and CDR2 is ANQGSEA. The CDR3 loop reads CSVDSVGEQYF. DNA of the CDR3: TGCAGCGTTGACTCGGTCGGCGAGCAGTACTTC.

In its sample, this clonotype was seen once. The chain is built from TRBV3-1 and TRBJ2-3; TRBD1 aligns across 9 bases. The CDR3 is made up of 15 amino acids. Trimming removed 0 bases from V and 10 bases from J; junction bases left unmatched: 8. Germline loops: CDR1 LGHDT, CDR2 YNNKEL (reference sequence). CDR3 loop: CASSQDAGQGRAQYF. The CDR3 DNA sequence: TGTGCCAGCAGCCAAGATGCAGGACAGGGGCGTGCGCAGTATTTT.

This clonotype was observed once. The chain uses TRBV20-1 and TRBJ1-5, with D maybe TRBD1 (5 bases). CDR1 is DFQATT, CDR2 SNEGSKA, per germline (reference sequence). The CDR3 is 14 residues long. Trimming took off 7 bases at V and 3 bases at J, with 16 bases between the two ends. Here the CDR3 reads CSVKRGDPNQPQHF. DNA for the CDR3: TGCAGTGTCAAGAGAGGGGACCCCAATCAGCCCCAGCATTTT.